Sequencing of this TCR beta chain was carried out in a study of graft-versus-host responses after intestinal transplantation (dated by TCRdb to the early 2020s). At the level of the whole study: Multivisceral, liver-intestinal, or isolated intestinal transplants were received by the recipients. Every recipient was given anti-thymocyte globulin induction, then maintenance tacrolimus and steroids for about three years. After intestinal transplantation, graft-versus-host and host-versus-graft alloreactive T cell clones were followed in the graft, circulation and bone marrow using bulk TCR-beta CDR3 sequencing. To identify alloreactive clones, pre-transplant mixed lymphocyte reaction products were sequenced and then compared with unstimulated pre-transplant donor and recipient T cells. The cohort enrolled under 25 intestinal transplant recipients including one retransplant, and 3 patients lacking pretransplant specimens were excluded. Donor T cell macrochimerism was defined as a peak of at least 4% donor T cells among recipient peripheral blood mononuclear cells. Samples from a few later patients were sequenced in-house on an Illumina MiSeq with MiXCR processing rather than by the commercial service. General findings and caveats noted by the study authors: Peak levels of circulating GvH clones were associated with declines in HvG clones early after transplant. GvH clones were detected in recipient bone marrow, and some of these GvH clones were observed earlier in ileal mucosa or blood, consistent with an intestinal mucosal origin. The relatively low number and heterogeneity of intestinal transplant patients limited the conclusions. In the allografts of patients with donor T cell macrochimerism, GvH to HvG T cell clonal ratios were high.

Libraries came from the immunoSEQ multiplex PCR assay. For most patients, genomic DNA was isolated using the Qiagen DNeasy Blood and Tissue Kit and was shipped frozen to Adaptive Biotechnologies for TCR sequencing. Adaptive Biotechnologies carried out high-throughput TCR-beta CDR3 sequencing of genomic DNA for most patients. The authors' analysis ran thus. TCR sequencing data for roughly 20 patients were retrieved from Adaptive's ImmunoSEQ software; a few other patients were processed with MiXCR and VDJtools. To correct CD4 versus CD8 sorting errors, any sequence found in both subsets at a frequency ratio below 5:1 was removed. CDR3 nucleotide sequences shared between donor and recipient were removed because the origin of such sequences could not be assigned. To count as alloreactive, a clone needed at least 2-fold expansion over unstimulated cells and a minimum CFSE-low frequency of 0.002% (template counts) or 0.001% (read counts). Clones were considered mappable if detected in sequenced pre-transplant spleen, lymph node, or MLR CFSE-low populations of the donor or recipient. The cumulative frequency of alloreactive clones was calculated as a percentage of all sequences, weighted by copy number. In its TCRdb copy, this immuneACCESS table keeps in-frame sequences only and misses some clones. Where compared with another copy, unresolved V genes explain less than half of these, and the others have no known cause. The V and J calls and clone size come from that table; D and trimming were worked out from the DNA. The sample has 75,000 to 95,000 clones on record, 90% to 95% of them singletons. In total, the top ten clones hold 1.5% to 2.5% of the sample.

Worth noting for this clone: No antigen is known for it. No clone much larger than this one lies a single base away; base qualities are absent.

The time point label, read with the paper, signifies: cells obtained before transplantation from donor or recipient. CD3+CD4+ and CD3+CD8+ populations were FACS-sorted from unstimulated pre-transplant donor and recipient cells taken from spleen or lymph nodes. The clonotype comes from a human donor who received an intestinal transplant. Sequencing was performed on unstimulated CD8+ T cells sorted from spleen or lymph node cells, taken before intestinal transplant.

The base sequence is TGTGCCAGCAGCTTGGTGTGGGGGCTCGGGGAGAACAATGAGCAGTTCTTC. Translation gives CASSLVWGLGENNEQFF. Here the chain combines TRBV5-5 and TRBJ2-1, with a tentative D gene TRBD1 over 6 matching bases. V gives up 0 bases and J gives up 5 bases, and the segment between their germline ends measures 18 bases. According to the germline V gene (reference sequence), CDR1 reads SGHKS and CDR2 reads YYEKEE. There are 17 amino acids in the CDR3, from cysteine to phenylalanine inclusive. The entry retains the CDR3 DNA only, 51 bases that are in frame from base 1.